Shown below are 19 T cell receptor beta chains from a single sample sequenced in a study of blood T cells in healthy people across ages. It was with a sample-barcoded 5' primer and a J-beta primer mix that a second PCR of roughly 7 to 12 cycles was run. One entry per CDR3 protein, called by TCRdb with MiXCR from the 5' RACE reads. The top ten clones hold around a third of a sample with about 680,000 distinct CDR3 sequences, approximately 49% of them seen once. Specimen: blood. Every receptor here comes from a woman between 55 and 75 years old in good health.

On this clonotype itself: Given a much more abundant clone one base away, this may be a read error. The genes are TRBV28 and TRBJ2-3; 8 bases match TRBD2. The CDR3 contains 14 residues. The V gene's germline CDR1 is MDHEN and CDR2 SYDVKM. CDR3 DNA: TGTGCCAGCAGTCCCGGACTAGCCACAGGTACGCAGTATTTT. Its protein is CASSPGLATGTQYF.

The chain carries TRBV28 and TRBJ1-1; 7 bases match TRBD1. The germline CDR1 and CDR2 sequences are MDHEN and SYDVKM. CDR3 length: 12 residues. J lost 8 bases, V lost 6 bases, and 6 bases had no gene match. In DNA form, the CDR3 reads TGTGCCAGCAGCCCCGGGACAGACGAAGCTTTCTTT. Its protein product is CASSPGTDEAFF.

V usage is TRBV2 and J usage is TRBJ2-7, with a tentative D call TRBD2 (6 bases). V was shortened by 5 bases and J by 2 bases, with 19 bases between the two germline ends. The V gene's germline CDR1 is SNHLY and CDR2 FYNNEI. This CDR3 has 16 residues. CDR3 loop: CASSLGLNPRAYEQYF. The CDR3 nucleotides read TGTGCCAGCAGTCTGGGACTTAACCCCCGAGCCTACGAGCAGTACTTC.

This clonotype is a singleton in its sample. This chain uses TRBV5-1 with TRBJ1-4; no clear D gene. The CDR3 covers 14 residues. V shed 2 bases and J shed 5 bases, with 10 bases lying between them. Looked up from germline, CDR1 is SGHRS and CDR2 is YFSETQ. Written as DNA, the CDR3 is TGCGCCAGCAGCTTTGGCGGAGACAATGAAAAACTGTTTTTT. Amino acid sequence: CASSFGGDNEKLFF.

This clonotype was counted ten times or more. This sequence joins TRBV27 and TRBJ2-2; D ambiguous. Per germline, CDR1 MNHEY and CDR2 SMNVEV (reference sequence). V shed 4 bases and J shed 1 base, with 7 bases lying between them. This CDR3 spans 14 amino acids. The CDR3 bases are TGTGCCAGCAGTTATCTCAGGAACACCGGGGAGCTGTTTTTT. Encoded protein: CASSYLRNTGELFF.

As to this clonotype: One junction end disagrees with the germline gene, perhaps due to a read error. The chain has TRBV2 and TRBJ1-6, with D unresolved. Looked up from germline, CDR1 is SNHLY and CDR2 is FYNNEI. This CDR3 has 14 amino acids. CDR3 sequence: CASNERVGLSPPHF. DNA for the CDR3: TGTGCCAGCAACGAACGTGTGGGTCTTTCACCCCCCCACTTT.

The chain carries TRBV10-3 and TRBJ1-6; perhaps TRBD1 as D (6 bases). CDR1 is ENHRY and CDR2 is SYGVKD in the germline V gene. Trimming shortened V by 6 bases and J by 9 bases, and 15 bases separated the two germline ends. The CDR3 length is 14 residues. CDR3 nucleotide sequence: TGTGCCATCAGCCCCCCAGGGGCGCTTTCACCCCTCCACTTT. It yields the protein CAISPPGALSPLHF.

This clonotype was recorded at least ten times. This chain links TRBV29-1 with TRBJ2-7, with D perhaps TRBD1 (5 bases). This CDR3 has 13 residues. V dropped 3 bases and J dropped 5 bases, with 14 bases sitting between them. CDR1 and CDR2 (germline): SQVTM, ANQGSEA. The CDR3 here is CSVDWGRRDEQYF. CDR3 coding DNA: TGCAGCGTTGATTGGGGCCGAAGGGACGAGCAGTACTTC.

The V gene is TRBV29-1, the J gene TRBJ1-2; TRBD1 is a possible D gene (5 bases). Germline CDR1 is SQVTM and CDR2 is ANQGSEA. The CDR3 is made up of 13 amino acids. The ends were cut back, 4 bases at V and 7 bases at J, with 16 bases in the middle. The CDR3: CSVGSGSTRGYTF. The CDR3 DNA is TGCAGCGTTGGTTCAGGGAGTACTCGTGGCTACACCTTC.

This chain links TRBV28 with TRBJ2-7, with 8 bases fitting TRBD2. Trimming cost V 6 bases and J 5 bases; bases outside gene matches: 12. Germline V gives CDR1 MDHEN, CDR2 SYDVKM. CDR3 length: 15 residues. DNA of the CDR3: TGTGCCAGCAGCCCCCTGGGACTAGTGGTCCACGAGCAGTACTTC. This encodes CASSPLGLVVHEQYF.

The chain combines TRBV20-1 with TRBJ2-6; no clear D. This CDR3 is 14 amino acids long. Per the germline V gene, CDR1 is DFQATT and CDR2 is SNEGSKA (reference sequence). V lost 1 base to trimming and J lost 4 bases, with 8 bases between them. Here the CDR3 reads CSARVATGANVLTF. The CDR3 DNA reads TGCAGTGCTAGAGTGGCAACAGGGGCCAACGTCCTGACTTTC.

This chain links TRBV12-3 or TRBV12-4 with TRBJ1-6; D is perhaps TRBD1 (5 bases). The CDR3 is 14 residues long. The V gene lost 4 bases and the J gene lost 11 bases, with 15 bases spanning the gap. CDR3 region: CASSSSQGYAPLHF. CDR3 sequence (DNA): TGTGCCAGCAGTTCCTCTCAGGGCTATGCACCCCTCCACTTT.

V is TRBV28 and J is TRBJ1-5, with D perhaps matching TRBD1 (6 bases). Germline CDR1 is MDHEN and CDR2 is SYDVKM. This CDR3 has 14 residues. Trimming removed 5 bases from V and 3 bases from J, with 11 bases in between. CDR3 nucleotides: TGTGCCAGCAGTCGTACAGGGTTCAATCAGCCCCAGCATTTT. Residues: CASSRTGFNQPQHF.

J is TRBJ2-1 and V is TRBV4-3; no clear D. CDR3 length: 14 residues. V lost 0 bases and J 5 bases, leaving 8 bases between the germline ends. Per the germline V gene, CDR1 is LGHNA and CDR2 is YSLEER. The CDR3 region has the DNA TGCGCCAGCAGCCAAGATACCTGGAACAATGAGCAGTTCTTC. This gives the protein CASSQDTWNNEQFF.

The chain carries TRBV4-1 and TRBJ2-7; weak D call: TRBD2 (6 bases). The V gene lost 4 bases and the J gene lost 6 bases, with 19 bases spanning the gap. Germline V CDR1 and CDR2: MGHRA, YSYEKL. The CDR3 is 15 amino acids. CDR3 sequence reads: CASSRNRGTGAEQYF. In nucleotides, the CDR3 is TGCGCCAGCAGCCGCAATCGGGGAACGGGAGCCGAGCAGTACTTC.

This clonotype was seen repeatedly, ten times or more. The genes are TRBV3-1 and TRBJ1-6; 7 bases map to TRBD1. The germline V gene encodes CDR1 LGHDT and CDR2 YNNKEL (reference sequence). The length of the CDR3 is 14 residues. With 4 bases clipped from V and 10 bases from J, the junction kept 7 bases outside the gene matches. The DNA of the CDR3 is TGTGCCAGCAGCCTCGACAGGGACGGCTCACCCCTCCACTTT. Its translation is CASSLDRDGSPLHF.

In its sample, this clonotype was seen once. The chain uses TRBV20-1 and TRBJ2-1, with D perhaps given as TRBD1 or TRBD2 (5 bases each). The V gene's germline CDR1 is DFQATT and CDR2 SNEGSKA (reference sequence). This CDR3 is 13 amino acids long. V was pared by 6 bases and J by 7 bases, with 16 bases between. Here the CDR3 reads CSANGASRNEQFF. Written as DNA, the CDR3 is TGCAGTGCAAACGGGGCTAGCAGGAATGAGCAGTTCTTC.

The gene calls are TRBV2 and TRBJ2-5; 9 bases line up with TRBD1. After removal of 0 bases from V and 11 bases from J, the junction contained 10 bases not matched to a gene. The CDR3 runs 15 residues. Germline-derived CDR1 and CDR2 are SNHLY and FYNNEI. Written as DNA, the CDR3 is TGTGCCAGCAGTGAAGCCCCCGGGACAGGGACTATTCAGTACTTC. This gives the protein CASSEAPGTGTIQYF. The variable domain in full, completed from reference TRBV2 and TRBJ2-5, reads EPEVTQTPSHQVTQMGQEVILRCVPISNHLYFYWYRQILGQKVEFLVSFYNNEISEKSEIFDDQFSVERPDGSNFTLKIRSTKLEDSAMYFCASSEAPGTGTIQYFGPGTRLLVL.

This clonotype was seen ten or more times. The chain combines TRBV27 with TRBJ2-7; 7 bases are a match to TRBD2. The length of the CDR3 is 15 residues. The ends lost 6 bases at V and 1 base at J; junction bases unmatched: 9. Germline V lookup: CDR1 MNHEY, CDR2 SMNVEV (reference sequence). Here the CDR3 reads CASRSRLAQSYEQYF. The CDR3 nucleotides are TGTGCCAGCAGATCCAGACTAGCCCAGTCCTACGAGCAGTACTTC.